This passage covers 12 T cell receptor beta chains from one sample sequenced in a study of long-term antiretroviral therapy in people with HIV. At survey level, the immunoSEQ assay was run in its v3.0 version. Method: immunoSEQ multiplex PCR; TCRdb's copy keeps in-frame clones and lacks some. The sample lists around 20,000 clones, roughly 80% seen once, with 4.5% to 6.5% in the top ten. Sequences were derived from unsorted PBMCs, sampled 0.2 years after starting antiretroviral therapy. These receptors were collected from a woman aged 25 to 39 with HIV.

This chain uses TRBV6-7 with TRBJ2-7; 7 bases are shared with TRBD1. TRBV6-7 is noted as an ORF with a role that remains uncertain. The CDR3 loop spans 20 amino acids. V shed 2 bases and J 3 bases; nucleotides not matched to a gene: 22. The CDR3 sequence: CASSYPRDSLHGRRNYEQYF. The CDR3 DNA reads as TGTGCCAGCAGTTACCCCCGGGACAGTCTGCATGGTCGCCGAAACTACGAGCAGTACTTC.

The chain couples TRBV10-1 to TRBJ2-5; D is ambiguous. Per germline, CDR1 WNHNN and CDR2 SYGVQD (reference sequence). With 3 bases removed from V and 1 base from J, the gap between germline ends came to 12 bases. The CDR3 has 15 amino acids. CDR3 nucleotide sequence: TGCGCCAGCAGTGACTCGTGGTTGACCCAAGAGACCCAGTACTTC. Protein product: CASSDSWLTQETQYF.

With respect to this clone: Different DNA sequences within this sample yield the same CDR3. The gene calls are TRBV27 and TRBJ1-5, with unresolved D. The CDR3 consists of 13 residues. Trimming stripped 4 bases from V and 2 bases from J, with 6 bases between. CDR1 is MNHEY and CDR2 is SMNVEV in the germline V gene (reference sequence). This chain's CDR3 is CASSSTGNQPQHF. The CDR3, as DNA: TGTGCCAGCAGTTCAACAGGCAATCAGCCCCAGCATTTT.

In this sample, this clone turned up once. The chain links TRBV7-2 to TRBJ1-1; 9 nucleotides agree with TRBD1. The V gene's germline CDR1 is SGHTA and CDR2 FQGNSA. The CDR3 extends over 15 amino acids. V lost 5 bases and J lost 4; bases outside the gene matches: 8. CDR3 DNA: TGTGCCAGCAGCCTAACAGGGGGCGCGGGCACTGAAGCTTTCTTT. Translated: CASSLTGGAGTEAFF.

The gene calls are TRBV5-1 and TRBJ2-1; 9 bases are shared with TRBD1. The CDR3 has 16 residues. The V segment lost 5 bases and the J segment 5 bases; nucleotides outside the gene matches: 11. Germline CDR1 is SGHRS and CDR2 is YFSETQ. The CDR3 DNA follows: TGCGCCAGCAGAACCATTCCGGGACAGGGTGACAATGAGCAGTTCTTC. It is translated as CASRTIPGQGDNEQFF.

This clone occurred a few times. The chain has TRBV11-3 and TRBJ2-7; D is perhaps TRBD2 (6 bases). This CDR3 region has 15 residues. The ends were cut back, 0 bases at V and 2 bases at J, with 11 bases in the middle. Germline V CDR1 and CDR2: SGHNT, YENEEA. CDR3 in amino acids: CASSLEFGTAYEQYF. The CDR3 DNA is TGTGCCAGCAGCTTAGAATTCGGGACTGCCTACGAGCAGTACTTC.

The V call is TRBV6-1, the J call TRBJ1-2; 8 nucleotides agree with TRBD1. The trim removed 2 bases at V and 3 bases at J, leaving 26 bases unmatched. The CDR3 consists of 22 residues. Looked up from germline, CDR1 is MNHNS and CDR2 is SASEGT. The CDR3 nucleotides read TGTGCCAGCAGTGAACCCCCCTTACCCAGGACAGGGAGCTACCTCGCCTACTATGGCTACACCTTC. As protein: CASSEPPLPRTGSYLAYYGYTF.

CDR3 DNA sequence: TGTGCCAGTAGTATATCGGGTGCTGGAAACACCATATATTTT. This translates into CASSISGAGNTIYF. The chain uses TRBV19 and TRBJ1-3, with D hard to call. Germline V gene sequence: CDR1 LNHDA, CDR2 SQIVND (reference sequence). This CDR3 contains 14 residues. V was shortened by 2 bases and J by 2 bases, with 7 bases between the two germline ends.

The genes are TRBV19 and TRBJ1-1; weak D call: TRBD1 (5 bases). V lost 7 bases and J 5 bases, leaving 17 bases between the germline ends. The V gene's germline CDR1 is LNHDA and CDR2 SQIVND (reference sequence). The CDR3 runs to 14 residues. The CDR3 bases are TGTGCCAGTACCATCGGGGCAGGGAGGACTGAAGCTTTCTTT. Its translation: CASTIGAGRTEAFF. The variable domain in full, with the rest retrieved from reference TRBV19 and TRBJ1-1, is DGGITQSPKYLFRKEGQNVTLSCEQNLNHDAMYWYRQDPGQGLRLIYYSQIVNDFQKGDIAEGYSVSREKKESFPLTVTSAQKNPTAFYLCASTIGAGRTEAFFGQGTRLTVV.

The J gene is TRBJ1-2, the V gene TRBV10-2; unclear D gene. Germline lookup yields CDR1 WSHSY and CDR2 SAAADI. The CDR3 has 12 amino acids. V was pared by 5 bases and J by 3 bases, with 7 bases between. The CDR3 coding sequence is TGCGCCAGCAGTCGCGACGACTATGGCTACACCTTC. Residues: CASSRDDYGYTF.

This chain uses TRBV7-3 with TRBJ2-2, with D unresolved. Germline V gives CDR1 SGHTA, CDR2 FQGTGA. Trimming cost V 1 base and J 1 base, with 13 bases left between them. The CDR3 loop spans 17 amino acids. The CDR3 bases are TGTGCCAGCAGCTTAAGATCTCGTGGTCAGAACACCGGGGAGCTGTTTTTT. Its protein product is CASSLRSRGQNTGELFF.

This clone came up a few times. This chain links TRBV10-1 with TRBJ1-5; D is undetermined. Looked up from germline, CDR1 is WNHNN and CDR2 is SYGVQD (reference sequence). The CDR3 runs to 12 residues. Trimming pared 3 bases from V and 6 bases from J, leaving 6 bases between. CDR3 protein: CASSDGSQPQHF. The CDR3 DNA reads as TGCGCCAGCAGTGACGGGAGTCAGCCCCAGCATTTT.